This T cell receptor (beta chain) was documented in a study of cytomegalovirus exposure and HLA in healthy donors. Background on the study: About 80 million unique TCR sequences came from HLA-typed donors in an early release.

The CDR3 contains 17 residues. The V and J ends lost 1 base and 3 bases, in that order; junction bases with no gene match: 9. Germline-derived CDR1 and CDR2 are MNHEY and SMNVEV (reference sequence). Study-level findings and limits: The likely origin of a cluster of highly shared sequence variants was a sequencing artifact.

A multiplex PCR was run with 60 Vbeta primers and 13 Jbeta primers. Produced via immunoSEQ multiplex PCR; TCRdb's table is partial and in-frame only. Found here are 100,000 to 150,000 clones, 15% to 20% of them singletons; the top ten hold roughly 2.7%. For this clone: The antigen is not known.

The V gene is TRBV27, the J gene TRBJ2-1; 7 bases are a match to TRBD1. Input material: PBMCs. The TCR comes from a female donor in good health and CMV-seropositive. The CDR3 protein is CASSLFVWQGVYNEQFF. Here the CDR3 DNA reads TGTGCCAGCAGTTTATTCGTCTGGCAGGGGGTCTACAATGAGCAGTTCTTC.